The subject of this entry is one T cell receptor (beta chain). The antigen is unknown. Naive CD8 cells, CD45RO-negative and positively selected for CCR7, excluded terminally differentiated effector memory CD45RA+ cells. This sample is part of a study of shared clonotypes between healthy human individuals. Study-wide points: Clonotype sharing across several donors was observed for roughly 5% of naive CD4 clonotypes. Non-shared clonotypes showed lower generation probabilities than clonotypes common to all four donors. There were few donors, and this limited the genetic and exposure-history diversity represented.

The repertoire was sequenced with immunoSEQ multiplex PCR; TCRdb's copy has only in-frame clones and lacks some. The repertoire holds some 600,000 clones, with approximately 96% as singletons. The CDR3 sequence is 13 residues long. The V end was cut by 7 bases, the J end by 0 bases, with 11 bases between. CDR1 and CDR2 from the germline V gene are SGHRS and YFSETQ. The gene calls are TRBV5-1 and TRBJ2-7; the D gene is possibly TRBD1 (6 bases). Sequences were obtained from naive CD8+ T cells sorted from blood. The origin of this receptor is a young woman in good health. The CDR3 DNA follows: TGCGCCAGCGGAGCGGACAGCTCCTACGAGCAGTACTTC. It specifies CASGADSSYEQYF.